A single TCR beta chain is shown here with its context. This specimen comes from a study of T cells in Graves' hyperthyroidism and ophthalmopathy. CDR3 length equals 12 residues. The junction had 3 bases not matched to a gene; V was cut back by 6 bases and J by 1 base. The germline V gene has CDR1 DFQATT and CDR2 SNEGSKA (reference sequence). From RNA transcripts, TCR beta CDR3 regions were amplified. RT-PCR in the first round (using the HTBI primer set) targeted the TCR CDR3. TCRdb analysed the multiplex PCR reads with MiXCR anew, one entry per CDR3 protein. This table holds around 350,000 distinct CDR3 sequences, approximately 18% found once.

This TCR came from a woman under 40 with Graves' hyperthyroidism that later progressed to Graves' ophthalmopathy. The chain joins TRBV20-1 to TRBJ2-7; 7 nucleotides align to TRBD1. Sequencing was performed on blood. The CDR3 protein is CSAEQGSYEQYF. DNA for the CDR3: TGCAGTGCGGAACAGGGGTCCTACGAGCAGTACTTC.